This T cell receptor (beta chain) stems from a study of response to subunit inactivated influenza vaccine. TCRdb ran MiXCR on the RT-PCR reads and lists one entry per CDR3 protein. The sample holds about 780,000 distinct CDR3 sequences; around a sixth are singletons and the top ten take about 11%. This CDR3 is 14 amino acids long. Germline V CDR1 and CDR2: SQVTM, ANQGSEA. Trimming took off 4 bases at V and 5 bases at J, with 17 bases between the two ends. The TCR sequence derives from a man aged 45-60 years who received an inactivated influenza vaccine. This chain links TRBV29-1 with TRBJ1-1, with D possibly matching TRBD1 (6 bases). Sequencing was performed on PBMCs from blood, taken more than 4 days after vaccination. The CDR3 region has the DNA TGCAGCGTTGTAAATCAGGGGCTGGTGACTGAAGCTTTCTTT. Translation: CSVVNQGLVTEAFF.